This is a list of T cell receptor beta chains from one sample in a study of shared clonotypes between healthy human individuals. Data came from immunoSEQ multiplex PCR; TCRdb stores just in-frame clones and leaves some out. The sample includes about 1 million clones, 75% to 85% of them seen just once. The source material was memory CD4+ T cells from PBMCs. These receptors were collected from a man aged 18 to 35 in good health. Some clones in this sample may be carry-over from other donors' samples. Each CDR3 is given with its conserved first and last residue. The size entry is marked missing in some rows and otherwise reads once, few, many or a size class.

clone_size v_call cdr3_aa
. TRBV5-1 CASSPSGSHEKLFF
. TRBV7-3 CASSRTSGSVNEQFF
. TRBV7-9 CASSESHQGPEAFF
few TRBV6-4 CASSEGTSGSNEQFF
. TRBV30 CAWSASQDDTQYF
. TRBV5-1 CASSLQGSQPQHF
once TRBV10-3 CAISGRASGRALADTQYF
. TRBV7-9 CASSEDRVTDTQYF
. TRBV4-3 CASSQDVGQSSYEQYF
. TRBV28 CASSPGRGNQPQHF
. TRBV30 CAWSGGENTEAFF
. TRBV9 CASSVGENWDTEAFF
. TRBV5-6 CASSPTQTRGAYGYTF
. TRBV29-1 CSDRAGSTDTQYF
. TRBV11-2 CASSPLTGGSYGYTF
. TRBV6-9 CASRLPGFSYNEQFF
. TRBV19 CASSAPGQGNEKLFF
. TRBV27 CASSPLGRSRSYEQYF
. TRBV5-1 CASSLGTTYEQYF
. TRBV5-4 CASSLQGGTYEQYF
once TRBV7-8 CASRPLAGLITYEQYF
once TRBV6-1 CASTEGAIHTQYF
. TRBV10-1 CASSATEMNTEAFF
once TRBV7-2 CASSLYGEGNTEAFF
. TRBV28 CASRRVAGETQYF
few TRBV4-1 CASSQDPPGGYTF
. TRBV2 CASSDSTNTGELFF
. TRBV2 CASTPLGVGYGYTF
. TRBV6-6 CASSRPGSYEQYF
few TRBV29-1 CSVVVRGRHTEAFF
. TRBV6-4 CASSDSRFSGSSSPSTDTQYF
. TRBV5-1 CASSLERGQANTEAFF
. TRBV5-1 CASSSMGGRETQYF
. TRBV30 CAWEDPGLRKETQYF
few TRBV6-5 CASSSPGQGGVEEQYF
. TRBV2 CASSEGGTGSYEQYF
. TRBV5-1 CASSLAGTRGRNEQFF
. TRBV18 CASSPGQGGDQPQHF
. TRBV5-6 CASSLGGGSDGEKLFF
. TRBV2 CASKEGPGQGNSYEQYF
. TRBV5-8 CASSLLDREAFF
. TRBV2 CASSVGRRNYEQYF
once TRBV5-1 CASSLVGLLGELFF
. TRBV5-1 CASSKAAGARETQYF
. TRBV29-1 CSGTGGTDTQYF
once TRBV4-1 CASSQFSGEQRNTEAFF
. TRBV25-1 CASSLGQGRNTIYF
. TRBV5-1 CASSLFGSGNTIYF
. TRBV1 CTSSQGRIEQYF
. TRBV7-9 CASSRGGLAGVGELFF
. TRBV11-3 CASSIGQGLGYEQFF
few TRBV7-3 CASSLGYSGRDTQYF
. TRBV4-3 CASSQEGRGWGTDTQYF
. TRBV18 CASSLIGVQDTQYF
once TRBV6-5 CASSSKVNSPLHF